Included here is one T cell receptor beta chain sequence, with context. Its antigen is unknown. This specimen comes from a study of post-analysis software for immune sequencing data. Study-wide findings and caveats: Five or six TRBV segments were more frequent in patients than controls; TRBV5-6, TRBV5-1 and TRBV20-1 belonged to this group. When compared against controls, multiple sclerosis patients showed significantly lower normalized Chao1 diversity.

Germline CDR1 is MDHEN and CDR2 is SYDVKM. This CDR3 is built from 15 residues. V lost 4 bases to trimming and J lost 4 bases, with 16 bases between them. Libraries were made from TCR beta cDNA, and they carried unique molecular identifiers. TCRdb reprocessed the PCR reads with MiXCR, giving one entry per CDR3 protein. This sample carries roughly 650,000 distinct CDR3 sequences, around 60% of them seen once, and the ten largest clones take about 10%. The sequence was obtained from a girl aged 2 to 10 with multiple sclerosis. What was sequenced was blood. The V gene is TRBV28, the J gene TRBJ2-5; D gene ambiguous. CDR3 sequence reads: CASSSRAGKGETQYF. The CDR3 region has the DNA TGTGCCAGCAGTTCCCGGGCCGGCAAAGGAGAGACCCAGTACTTC. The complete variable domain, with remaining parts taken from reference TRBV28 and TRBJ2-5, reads DVKVTQSSRYLVKRTGEKVFLECVQDMDHENMFWYRQDPGLGLRLIYFSYDVKMKEKGDIPEGYSVSREKKERFSLILESASTNQTSMYLCASSSRAGKGETQYFGPGTRLLVL.